This T cell receptor beta chain was identified in a study of T cell responses to AZD1222 COVID-19 vaccine. Using immunoSEQ multiplex PCR, the repertoire was profiled, and TCRdb retains in-frame clones only, with some absent. The table shows 100,000 to 150,000 clones, with roughly 90% occurring only once. With regard to this clone: What it recognizes is unknown.

The V gene's germline CDR1 is SNHLY and CDR2 FYNNEI. CDR3 length: 14 amino acids. With 6 bases removed from V and 2 bases from J, the gap between germline ends came to 8 bases. Overall study results and limits: Within unmutated variant regions lay the reported targets of nearly half of spike-specific TCRs. Repertoires in all cases were sampled only once the peak T cell response had passed. Possibly, clonal diversity was underestimated; donors were largely white British and included more females.

The chain couples TRBV2 to TRBJ2-6; D gene ambiguous. The specimen comprised peripheral blood, sampled on day 0 of AZD1222 vaccination. This receptor was taken from an adult in good health. CDR3 in amino acids: CASRALAGANVLTF. The CDR3 DNA is TGTGCCAGCAGGGCGTTAGCTGGGGCCAACGTCCTGACTTTC.